This record looks at one T cell receptor beta chain sequence and its context. Its antigen is unidentified. The sample is drawn from a study of cytomegalovirus exposure and HLA in healthy donors. Study-level findings and limits: Among the most significant clusters, several appeared linked to common viral pathogens in a later analysis.

A multiplex PCR was run with 60 Vbeta primers and 13 Jbeta primers. Clones were sequenced by immunoSEQ multiplex PCR, and TCRdb holds only the in-frame ones, with some missing. Here the sample spans around 230,000 clones, roughly 85% being singletons. The receptor's source is a girl aged 2 to 9 in good health and CMV-seronegative. The sample comprised PBMCs.

The CDR3 here is CASSVDAGGDGETQYF. CDR3 nucleotides: TGTGCCAGCAGCGTAGACGCGGGGGGGGATGGGGAGACCCAGTACTTC. The chain has TRBV9 and TRBJ2-5; 9 bases match TRBD2. The germline gives CDR1 SGDLS, CDR2 YYNGEE. V was pared by 0 bases and J by 5 bases, with 8 bases of the junction left unmatched. This CDR3 has 16 residues.